This TCR beta chain emerged from a study of breast tumors, draining lymph nodes, adjacent tissues. TCRdb itself ran the multiplex PCR reads through MiXCR, one entry per CDR3 protein. In the table there are 250,000 or so distinct CDR3 sequences, 30% to 35% of which are singletons. Study results and caveats: Tumor and nontumor repertoires were significantly more similar in luminal-like than in basal-like breast cancer. The data were judged consistent with most tumor T cells coming from lymph node and expanding in tumor. That most tumor T cells come from lymph nodes remained unproven.

In this sample, this clonotype turned up many times. Its antigen is still unknown. Axillary draining lymph nodes of breast cancer patients supplied the node samples. CDR1 SGDLS and CDR2 YYNGEE come from the germline V gene. This CDR3 has 15 amino acids. J was trimmed by 4 bases and V by 1 base; bases with no gene match: 2. The origin of this receptor is a female donor with breast cancer. Some clones in this sample may be carry-over from other donors' samples. The chain joins TRBV9 to TRBJ2-2; 9 bases line up with TRBD2. Sequenced material: axillary lymph node tissue. The CDR3 bases are TGTGCCAGCAGCGTACTAGCGGGGTTCACCGGGGAGCTGTTTTTT. This sequence encodes CASSVLAGFTGELFF.